The 10 T cell receptor beta chains below were found in one sample sequenced in a study of T cell changes during pregnancy in multiple sclerosis. Profiled with immunoSEQ multiplex PCR; TCRdb holds only in-frame clones, not every one. The profile shows 70,000 to 95,000 clones, approximately 95% of them singletons. The input for sequencing was peripheral blood, taken in the first trimester of pregnancy. Source of these receptors: a female donor with multiple sclerosis, enrolled in a pregnancy study.

The chain employs TRBV19 and TRBJ2-2; D is unclear. The CDR3 is made up of 15 amino acids. With 2 bases removed from V and 3 bases from J, the gap between germline ends came to 10 bases. Germline V gene lookup returns CDR1 LNHDA and CDR2 SQIVND (reference sequence). CDR3 DNA sequence: TGTGCCAGTAGTATAATCCCCCGGGACACCGGGGAGCTGTTTTTT. Its protein product is CASSIIPRDTGELFF.

This clone was found once. This chain joins TRBV7-2 and TRBJ2-5; D possibly corresponds to TRBD2 (5 bases). The V gene lost 8 bases and the J gene lost 4 bases, with 23 bases spanning the gap. CDR1 and CDR2 (germline): SGHTA, FQGNSA. This CDR3 is built from 16 residues. The CDR3 DNA follows: TGTGCCAGCGGACTCCCGCTCCAGGCACCCCCAGAGACCCAGTACTTC. It translates to CASGLPLQAPPETQYF.

This sequence joins TRBV5-4 and TRBJ2-1; 11 nucleotides line up with TRBD2. The V gene's germline CDR1 is SGHNT and CDR2 YYREEE (reference sequence). With 4 bases clipped from V and 2 bases from J, the junction kept 2 bases outside the gene matches. The CDR3 is 15 residues long. CDR3 sequence: CASSATSGAYNEQFF. The CDR3 DNA reads TGTGCCAGCAGCGCGACTAGCGGGGCCTACAATGAGCAGTTCTTC. Based on the CDR3 plus reference TRBV5-4 and TRBJ2-1, the full variable domain is ETGVTQSPTHLIKTRGQQVTLRCSSQSGHNTVSWYQQALGQGPQFIFQYYREEENGRGNFPPRFSGLQFPNYSSELNVNALELDDSALYLCASSATSGAYNEQFFGPGTRLTVL.

The chain links TRBV6-5 to TRBJ2-3, with D maybe TRBD2 (6 bases). This CDR3 has 13 residues. V lost 6 bases and J lost 8, with 15 bases in between. CDR1 MNHEY and CDR2 SVGAGI come from the germline V gene. CDR3 DNA sequence: TGTGCCAGCAGACCCCCGGGACTCGTTACGCAGTATTTT. Amino acids: CASRPPGLVTQYF.

This clone has a single count. The V and J genes are TRBV19 and TRBJ1-6; 7 nucleotides align to TRBD1. The V and J ends lost 7 bases and 5 bases, in that order; junction bases with no gene match: 8. Germline V CDR1 and CDR2: LNHDA, SQIVND (reference sequence). The CDR3 length is 15 residues. CDR3 sequence: CASNTDRNHNSPLHF. Here the CDR3 DNA reads TGTGCCAGTAACACGGACAGGAATCATAATTCACCCCTCCACTTT.

The V call is TRBV27, the J call TRBJ2-2, with 9 nucleotides matching TRBD2. The CDR3 has 15 residues. Germline trimming cut 8 bases from V and 5 bases from J; bases unmatched to any gene: 9. Germline values: CDR1 MNHEY, CDR2 SMNVEV (reference sequence). CDR3 coding DNA: TGTGCCAGCCGCAGGGCGGGGGGGTGGACCGGGGAGCTGTTTTTT. This codes for CASRRAGGWTGELFF.

This clone has only one observation. The CDR3 here is CASSLVGTGAMTEAFF. The CDR3 DNA reads TGTGCCAGCAGCTTAGTAGGGACAGGGGCGATGACTGAAGCTTTCTTT. V and J are TRBV7-2 and TRBJ1-1; 10 bases match TRBD1. This CDR3 contains 16 residues. V shed 1 base, J shed 5 bases, and the junction held 7 bases outside the gene matches. The germline CDR1 and CDR2 sequences are SGHTA and FQGNSA.

This clone was seen a single time. The chain joins TRBV13 to TRBJ2-3; TRBD2 matches at 13 bases. This CDR3 spans 17 amino acids. Losses at the gene ends were 5 bases for V and 4 bases for J; bases not matched to a gene: 9. Germline V lookup: CDR1 PRHDT, CDR2 FYEKMQ (reference sequence). CDR3 bases: TGTGCCAGCAGCCCGCGACTAGCGGGGGGTTTCTCAGATACGCAGTATTTT. It yields the protein CASSPRLAGGFSDTQYF.

The count of this clone is one. The chain has TRBV9 and TRBJ1-2, with D possibly being TRBD1 (6 bases). Germline V gene lookup returns CDR1 SGDLS and CDR2 YYNGEE. Trimming removed 6 bases from V and 3 bases from J, with 12 bases in between. CDR3 length equals 13 residues. CDR3 nucleotide sequence: TGTGCCAGCACTACAGGGAACGACTATGGCTACACCTTC. Translating it yields CASTTGNDYGYTF.

V gene TRBV6-1 combines with J gene TRBJ2-3; 11 nucleotides agree with TRBD2. The CDR3 length is 14 residues. Germline-derived CDR1 and CDR2 are MNHNS and SASEGT. Unmatched junction bases numbered 6, after V lost 6 bases and J lost 7 bases. CDR3 region: CASRPGLAVNTQYF. CDR3 nucleotides: TGTGCCAGCAGACCGGGACTAGCGGTAAATACGCAGTATTTT.